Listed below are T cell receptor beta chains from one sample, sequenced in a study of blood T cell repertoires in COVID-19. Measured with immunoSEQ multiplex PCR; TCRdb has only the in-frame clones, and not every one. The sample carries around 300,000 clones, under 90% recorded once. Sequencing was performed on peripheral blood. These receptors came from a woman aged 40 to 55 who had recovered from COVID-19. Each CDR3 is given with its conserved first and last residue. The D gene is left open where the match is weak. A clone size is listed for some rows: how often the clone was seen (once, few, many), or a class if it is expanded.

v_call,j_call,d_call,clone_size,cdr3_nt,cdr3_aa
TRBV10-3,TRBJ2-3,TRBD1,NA,TGTGCCATCAGAGCGGACAGGGGTTTATCGCCGGACCTCACAGATACGCAGTATTTT,CAIRADRGLSPDLTDTQYF
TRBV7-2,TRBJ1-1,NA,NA,TGTGCCAGCAGCCAGGTACAGAACACTGAAGCTTTCTTT,CASSQVQNTEAFF
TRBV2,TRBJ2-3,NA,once,TGTGCCAGCAGTGTTGTTAGGTTGTCGGGGATGAGCACAGATACGCAGTATTTT,CASSVVRLSGMSTDTQYF
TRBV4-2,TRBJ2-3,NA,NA,TGTGCCAGCAGCCAAAAACAGGGGGGGTCAGATACGCAGTATTTT,CASSQKQGGSDTQYF
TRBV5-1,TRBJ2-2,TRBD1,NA,TGCGCCAGCAGCTTAGGACAGGGGGCCGGGGAGCTGTTTTTT,CASSLGQGAGELFF
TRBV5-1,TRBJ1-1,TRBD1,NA,TGCGCCAGCAGCGGGGGGACAGGCGACATGAACACTGAAGCTTTCTTT,CASSGGTGDMNTEAFF
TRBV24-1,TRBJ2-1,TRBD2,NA,TGTGCCACCAGTGATTTCCGGGGGACTAGCGCCGATGGGCAGTTCTTC,CATSDFRGTSADGQFF
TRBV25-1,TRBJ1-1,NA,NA,TGTGCCAGCAGTGAATCCCGAGTAATCACTGAAGCTTTCTTT,CASSESRVITEAFF
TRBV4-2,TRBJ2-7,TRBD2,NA,TGTGCCAGCAGCCAAGACCTCCCAGCGGGGGGGAGTTACGAGCAGTACTTC,CASSQDLPAGGSYEQYF
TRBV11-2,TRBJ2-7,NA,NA,TGTGCCAGCAGCGACCTTAGCCTTAGCTCCTACGAGCAGTACTTC,CASSDLSLSSYEQYF
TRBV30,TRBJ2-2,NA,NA,TGTGCCTGGATTCGTCAGGGATGGACCGGGGAGCTGTTTTTT,CAWIRQGWTGELFF
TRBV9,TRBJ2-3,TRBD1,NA,TGTGCCAGCAGCGTAGGGACAGGGGGAACAGATACGCAGTATTTT,CASSVGTGGTDTQYF
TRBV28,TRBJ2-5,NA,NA,TGTGCCAGCAGTTTATCAGGGGTCCAAGAGACCCAGTACTTC,CASSLSGVQETQYF
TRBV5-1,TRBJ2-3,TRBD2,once,TGCGCCAGCAGCTTGGGTTCCGGGACTAGCTTAGCAGATACGCAGTATTTT,CASSLGSGTSLADTQYF
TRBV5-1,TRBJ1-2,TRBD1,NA,TGCGCCAGCAGCCCGGACGGACAGGGGGGCTATGGCTACACCTTC,CASSPDGQGGYGYTF
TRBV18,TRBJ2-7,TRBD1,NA,TGTGCCAGCTCACCTCCTAAACAGGGGGCTGAAGAGCAGTACTTC,CASSPPKQGAEEQYF
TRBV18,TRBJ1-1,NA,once,TGTGCCAGCTCACCAATGGTAGGAGGGTCAGGGATGAACACTGAAGCTTTCTTT,CASSPMVGGSGMNTEAFF